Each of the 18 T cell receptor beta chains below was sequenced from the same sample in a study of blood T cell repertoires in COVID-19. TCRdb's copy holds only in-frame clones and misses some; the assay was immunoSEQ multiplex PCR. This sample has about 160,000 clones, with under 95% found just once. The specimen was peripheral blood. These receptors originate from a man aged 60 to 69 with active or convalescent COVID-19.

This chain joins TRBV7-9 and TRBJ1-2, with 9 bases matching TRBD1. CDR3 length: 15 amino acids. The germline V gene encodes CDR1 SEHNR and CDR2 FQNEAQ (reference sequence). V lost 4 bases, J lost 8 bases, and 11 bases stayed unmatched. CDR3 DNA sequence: TGTGCCAGCAGCTCAAGAACCGGGACAGGGAACGGCTACACCTTC. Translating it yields CASSSRTGTGNGYTF.

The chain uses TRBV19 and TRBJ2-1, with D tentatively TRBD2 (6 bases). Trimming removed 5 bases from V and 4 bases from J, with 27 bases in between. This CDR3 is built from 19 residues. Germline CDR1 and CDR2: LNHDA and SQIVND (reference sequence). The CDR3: CASSPRLVLPTRRYNEQFF. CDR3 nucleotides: TGTGCCAGTAGTCCCCGACTAGTGCTACCGACGCGCAGGTACAATGAGCAGTTCTTC.

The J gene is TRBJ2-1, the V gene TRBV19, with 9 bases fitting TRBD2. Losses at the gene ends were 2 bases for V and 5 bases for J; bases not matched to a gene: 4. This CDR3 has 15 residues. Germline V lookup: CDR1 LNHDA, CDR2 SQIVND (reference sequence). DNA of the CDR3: TGTGCCAGTAGTATAAGTACTAGCGGGCACAATGAGCAGTTCTTC. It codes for CASSISTSGHNEQFF.

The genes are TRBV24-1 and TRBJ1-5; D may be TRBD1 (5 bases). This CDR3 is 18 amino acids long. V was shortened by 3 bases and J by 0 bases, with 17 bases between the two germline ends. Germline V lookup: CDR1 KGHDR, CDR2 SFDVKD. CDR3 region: CATSDRTRGLHSNQPQHF. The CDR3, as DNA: TGTGCCACCAGTGATAGGACCCGGGGGTTACATAGCAATCAGCCCCAGCATTTT.

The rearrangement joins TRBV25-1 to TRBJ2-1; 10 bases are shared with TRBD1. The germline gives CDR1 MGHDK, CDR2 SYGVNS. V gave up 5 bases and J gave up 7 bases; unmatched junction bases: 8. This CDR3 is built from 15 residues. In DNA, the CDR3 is TGTGCCAGCAGTCCGACAGGGGGCACGAAAAATGAGCAGTTCTTC. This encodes CASSPTGGTKNEQFF.

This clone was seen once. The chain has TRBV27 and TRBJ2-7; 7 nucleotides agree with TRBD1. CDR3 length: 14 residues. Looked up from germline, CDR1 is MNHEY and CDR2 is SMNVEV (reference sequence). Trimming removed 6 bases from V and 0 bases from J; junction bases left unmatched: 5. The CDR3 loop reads CASSPAGGSYEQYF. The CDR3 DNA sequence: TGTGCCAGCAGCCCGGCAGGGGGCTCCTACGAGCAGTACTTC.

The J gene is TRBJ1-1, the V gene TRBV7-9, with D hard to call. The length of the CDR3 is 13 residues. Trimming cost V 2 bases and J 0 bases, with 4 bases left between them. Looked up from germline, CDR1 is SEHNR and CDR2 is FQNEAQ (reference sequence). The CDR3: CASSLQVNTEAFF. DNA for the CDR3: TGTGCCAGCAGCTTACAGGTGAACACTGAAGCTTTCTTT.

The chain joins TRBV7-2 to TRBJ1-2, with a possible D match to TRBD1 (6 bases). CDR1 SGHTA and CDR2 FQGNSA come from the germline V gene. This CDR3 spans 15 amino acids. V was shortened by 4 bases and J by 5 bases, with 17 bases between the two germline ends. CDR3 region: CASSSQGRGGYGYTF. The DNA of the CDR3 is TGTGCCAGCAGCTCCCAGGGCAGGGGCGGGTATGGCTACACCTTC.

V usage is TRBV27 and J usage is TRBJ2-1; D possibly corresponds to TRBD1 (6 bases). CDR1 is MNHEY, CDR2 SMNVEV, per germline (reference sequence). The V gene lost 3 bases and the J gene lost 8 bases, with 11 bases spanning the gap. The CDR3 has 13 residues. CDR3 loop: CASSLRRGHEQFF. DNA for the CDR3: TGTGCCAGCAGTTTGCGCAGGGGTCATGAGCAGTTCTTC.

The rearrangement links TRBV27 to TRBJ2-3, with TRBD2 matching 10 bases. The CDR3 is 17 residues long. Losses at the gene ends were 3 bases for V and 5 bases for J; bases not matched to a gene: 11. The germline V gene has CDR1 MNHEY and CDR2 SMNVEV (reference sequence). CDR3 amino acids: CASSFALAGAGGDTQYF. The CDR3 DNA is TGTGCCAGCAGTTTTGCGCTAGCGGGGGCCGGGGGAGATACGCAGTATTTT.

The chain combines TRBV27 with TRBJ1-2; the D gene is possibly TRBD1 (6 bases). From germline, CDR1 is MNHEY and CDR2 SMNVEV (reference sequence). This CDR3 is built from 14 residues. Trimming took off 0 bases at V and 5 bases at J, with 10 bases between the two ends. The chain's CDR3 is CASSLSGGQYGYTF. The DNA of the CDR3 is TGTGCCAGCAGTTTATCGGGGGGGCAGTATGGCTACACCTTC.

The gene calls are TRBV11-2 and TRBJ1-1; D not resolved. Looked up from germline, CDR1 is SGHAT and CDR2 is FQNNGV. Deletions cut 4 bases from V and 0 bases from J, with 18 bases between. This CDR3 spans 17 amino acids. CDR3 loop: CASSSSVLGSLNTEAFF. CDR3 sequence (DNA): TGTGCCAGCAGCTCTTCAGTTCTTGGGAGTTTGAACACTGAAGCTTTCTTT.

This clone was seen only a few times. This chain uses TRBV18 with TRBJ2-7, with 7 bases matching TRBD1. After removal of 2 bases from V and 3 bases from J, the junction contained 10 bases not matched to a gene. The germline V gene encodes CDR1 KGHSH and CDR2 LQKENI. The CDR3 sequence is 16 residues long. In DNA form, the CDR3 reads TGTGCCAGCTCACCAAACACAATTGGGACAGACTACGAGCAGTACTTC. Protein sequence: CASSPNTIGTDYEQYF. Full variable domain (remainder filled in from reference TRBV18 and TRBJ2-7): NAGVMQNPRHLVRRRGQEARLRCSPMKGHSHVYWYRQLPEEGLKFMVYLQKENIIDESGMPKERFSAEFPKEGPSILRIQQVVRGDSAAYFCASSPNTIGTDYEQYFGPGTRLTVT.

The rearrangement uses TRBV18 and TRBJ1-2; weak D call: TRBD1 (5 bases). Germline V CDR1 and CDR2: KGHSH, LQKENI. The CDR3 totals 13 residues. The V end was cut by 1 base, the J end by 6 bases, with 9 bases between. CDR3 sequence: CASSPRGEHGYTF. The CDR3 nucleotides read TGTGCCAGCTCACCACGGGGGGAACATGGCTACACCTTC.

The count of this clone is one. The CDR3 sequence: CASSELETGGVGSYNEQFF. CDR3 nucleotides: TGTGCCAGCAGTGAACTGGAGACAGGGGGCGTCGGCTCCTACAATGAGCAGTTCTTC. The chain carries TRBV2 and TRBJ2-1; TRBD1 agrees at 10 bases. V gave up 2 bases and J gave up 0 bases; unmatched junction bases: 10. The V gene's germline CDR1 is SNHLY and CDR2 FYNNEI. CDR3 size: 19 residues.

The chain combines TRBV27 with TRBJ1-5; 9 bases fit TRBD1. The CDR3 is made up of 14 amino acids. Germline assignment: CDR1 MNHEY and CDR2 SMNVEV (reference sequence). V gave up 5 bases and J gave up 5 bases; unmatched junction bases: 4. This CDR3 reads CASSPRTGDQPQHF. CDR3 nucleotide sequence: TGTGCCAGCAGTCCAAGGACAGGGGATCAGCCCCAGCATTTT.

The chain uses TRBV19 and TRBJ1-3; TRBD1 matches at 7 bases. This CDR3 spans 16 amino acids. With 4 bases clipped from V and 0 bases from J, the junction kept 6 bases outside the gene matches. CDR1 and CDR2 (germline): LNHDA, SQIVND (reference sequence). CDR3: CASSSRQGFSGNTIYF. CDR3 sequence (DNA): TGTGCCAGTAGTAGCCGACAGGGTTTCTCTGGAAACACCATATATTTT.

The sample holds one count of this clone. The CDR3, as DNA: TGCGCCAGCAGCCACCCCAAGTGGGGGCTTGACTCCTACAATGAGCAGTTCTTC. This encodes CASSHPKWGLDSYNEQFF. The chain joins TRBV4-1 to TRBJ2-1; maybe TRBD1 (6 bases). Trimming pared 3 bases from V and 0 bases from J, leaving 18 bases between. The CDR3 has 18 amino acids. Germline V CDR1 and CDR2: MGHRA, YSYEKL.